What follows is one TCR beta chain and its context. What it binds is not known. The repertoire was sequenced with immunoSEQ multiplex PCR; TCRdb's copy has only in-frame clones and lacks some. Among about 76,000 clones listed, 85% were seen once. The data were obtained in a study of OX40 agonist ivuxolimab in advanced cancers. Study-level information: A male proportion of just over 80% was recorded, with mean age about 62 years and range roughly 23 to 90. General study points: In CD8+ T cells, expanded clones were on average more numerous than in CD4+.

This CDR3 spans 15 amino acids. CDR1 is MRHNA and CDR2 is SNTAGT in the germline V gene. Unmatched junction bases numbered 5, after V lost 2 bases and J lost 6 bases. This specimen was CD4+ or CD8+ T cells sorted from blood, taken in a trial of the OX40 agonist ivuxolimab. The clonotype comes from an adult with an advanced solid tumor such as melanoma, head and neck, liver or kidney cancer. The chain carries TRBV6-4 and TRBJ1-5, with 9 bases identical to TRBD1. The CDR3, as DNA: TGTGCCAGCAGTGACGCGACAGGGGGTAGTCAGCCCCAGCATTTT. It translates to CASSDATGGSQPQHF.